The clone carrying this TCR beta chain was detected a few times. Its antigen is unknown. This may come from a read error, since a much larger clone is one base off. The sample comes from a study of molecular identifiers for immune sequencing clone quantification. Looking at the study overall: Replicates split RNA from roughly 21,000 or 96,000 naive CD8 cells five ways, and the researchers sequenced four portions.

For bulk TCR libraries, previously described methods and listed TCR primers were used. TCRdb re-called the PCR reads with MiXCR, one entry per CDR3 protein. The sample carries just over 40,000 distinct CDR3 sequences, approximately 24% recorded once. Whole-study findings and limits: Effector cells kept over 98% of their molecules in clones above 20 RNA copies, while naive cells kept under 1% there.

The CDR3 consists of 14 residues. The V end was cut by 5 bases, the J end by 3 bases, with 12 bases between. CDR1 and CDR2 from the germline V gene are SGHAT and FQNNGV. The sample taken for sequencing was naive CD8+ T cells from blood, with Jurkat cell RNA spiked in. The subset is: FACS-sorted CD8+CD4-CCR7+CD45RA+ naive T cells. This clonotype was sampled from a human donor in good health. Some libraries in this study had Jurkat cell RNA spiked in. This chain joins TRBV11-2 and TRBJ2-3; unclear D gene. The CDR3 loop reads CASSPPAETDTQYF. The DNA for the CDR3 is TGTGCCAGCAGCCCCCCCGCAGAGACAGATACGCAGTATTTT.